This T cell receptor (beta chain) was recovered during a study of control samples from healthy donors and cancer patients. CDR3 length: 14 amino acids. Germline V gene data show CDR1 as MNHEY and CDR2 as SVGAGI. V gave up 7 bases and J gave up 4 bases; unmatched junction bases: 7. Here immunoSEQ multiplex PCR was the method, and the copy in TCRdb shows in-frame clones only, minus some. The sample holds about 160,000 clones, approximately 90% seen once. This sequence was found in a man aged 25-45 years in good health. The rearrangement joins TRBV6-5 to TRBJ1-5; TRBD1 matches 7 bases. The specimen was blood. The CDR3 DNA sequence: TGTGCCAGCATTTCAGGGGGTGGGAATCAGCCCCAGCATTTT. Translating gives CASISGGGNQPQHF.